These 24 T cell receptor beta chains were all obtained from the same sample, sequenced in a study of CD8+CD57+ T cells in acquired aplastic anemia. Using genomic DNA as the template, TCR beta VDJ and CDR3 profiling was carried out. TCRdb ran MiXCR on the reads and lists one entry per CDR3 protein. There are about 220,000 distinct CDR3 sequences in the sample; 34% occur only once, and 1% to 1.3% lies in the top ten. Sample: sorted CD4+, CD8+, or CD8+CD57+ T cells (not recorded which) from PBMCs. These receptors all come from a human donor in good health, serving as a control.

The V call is TRBV2, the J call TRBJ2-5, with 7 bases that match TRBD1. The CDR3 is 13 residues long. Unmatched junction bases numbered 8, after V lost 8 bases and J lost 5 bases. Germline CDR1 reads SNHLY; CDR2 reads FYNNEI. This chain's CDR3 is CASVFLTGETQYF. The CDR3 coding sequence is TGTGCCAGCGTCTTTCTGACAGGGGAGACCCAGTACTTC.

This clonotype was counted between two and nine times. The rearrangement uses TRBV19 and TRBJ2-7; no firm D call. The germline V and J ends were trimmed by 5 bases and 2 bases, with 13 bases remaining between them. From germline, CDR1 is LNHDA and CDR2 SQIVND (reference sequence). The CDR3 consists of 14 residues. The CDR3, as DNA: TGTGCCAGTAGTTTGGACGGATTCGCCTACGAGCAGTACTTC. Protein: CASSLDGFAYEQYF.

This clonotype was counted at least ten times. J is TRBJ1-6 and V is TRBV27; 7 nucleotides agree with TRBD1. The CDR3 totals 12 residues. V was clipped by 8 bases and J by 7 bases; unmatched bases: 2. The germline V gene has CDR1 MNHEY and CDR2 SMNVEV (reference sequence). In DNA, the CDR3 is TGTGCCAGCTGGGACAGCAATTCACCCCTCCACTTT. This sequence encodes CASWDSNSPLHF.

V gene TRBV7-8 combines with J gene TRBJ1-2, with D uncertain. Trimming shortened V by 0 bases and J by 2 bases, and 7 bases separated the two germline ends. The CDR3 loop spans 14 amino acids. Germline V gene lookup returns CDR1 SGHVS and CDR2 FQNEAQ. In nucleotides, the CDR3 is TGTGCCAGCAGCTTAGCCGGGGAAAACTATGGCTACACCTTC. Encoded protein: CASSLAGENYGYTF.

At least ten counts were recorded for this clonotype. The chain recombines TRBV4-1 with TRBJ2-1; D remains unclear. The CDR3 loop spans 11 amino acids. CDR1 and CDR2 from the germline V gene are MGHRA and YSYEKL. V was cut by 0 bases and J by 12 bases, with 6 bases left in between. CDR3 sequence: CASSQDRLQFF. In DNA, the CDR3 is TGCGCCAGCAGCCAAGATCGGCTGCAGTTCTTC.

The rearrangement joins TRBV5-6 to TRBJ1-1; D possibly corresponds to TRBD1 (5 bases). V lost 4 bases and J 4 bases, leaving 17 bases between the germline ends. Per the germline V gene, CDR1 is SGHDT and CDR2 is YYEEEE. There are 15 residues in the CDR3. The CDR3 sequence is CASSGGSGLGTEAFF. CDR3 DNA sequence: TGTGCCAGCAGCGGGGGATCTGGATTAGGCACTGAAGCTTTCTTT.

This clonotype has more than one count but fewer than ten. This chain uses TRBV6-5 with TRBJ2-3; D possibly corresponds to TRBD2 (6 bases). This CDR3 has 13 residues. Germline-derived CDR1 and CDR2 are MNHEY and SVGAGI. The germline V and J ends were trimmed by 4 bases and 4 bases, with 9 bases remaining between them. In DNA, the CDR3 is TGTGCCAGCAGTTTTGGGGGGTCAGATACGCAGTATTTT. Its translation is CASSFGGSDTQYF.

V and J are TRBV25-1 and TRBJ1-2; 7 nucleotides agree with TRBD1. Germline assignment: CDR1 MGHDK and CDR2 SYGVNS. The ends lost 9 bases at V and 8 bases at J; junction bases unmatched: 21. The CDR3 sequence is 16 residues long. Here the CDR3 DNA reads TGTGCCAGTCCCGTCCGGGACAGCCAAAACCCCCTGGGCTACACCTTC. This encodes CASPVRDSQNPLGYTF.

CDR3 DNA sequence: TGTGCCAGCAGCGACACCGGGACACAATCTAACTATGGCTACACCTTC. Protein: CASSDTGTQSNYGYTF. The rearrangement uses TRBV25-1 and TRBJ1-2; D is perhaps TRBD1 (6 bases). The CDR3 is made up of 16 amino acids. CDR1 is MGHDK and CDR2 is SYGVNS in the germline V gene. V was cut by 6 bases and J by 0 bases, with 17 bases left in between.

This clonotype was found many times. The chain's CDR3 is CSARDPTGKFF. DNA of the CDR3: TGCAGTGCTAGAGATCCAACAGGGAAGTTCTTC. The J gene is TRBJ2-1, the V gene TRBV20-1; D is perhaps TRBD1 (6 bases). From germline, CDR1 is DFQATT and CDR2 SNEGSKA (reference sequence). The CDR3 has 11 residues. V was shortened by 0 bases and J by 14 bases, with 11 bases between the two germline ends.

The chain carries TRBV29-1 and TRBJ1-5; D not certain. V lost 5 bases and J 0 bases, leaving 8 bases between the germline ends. This CDR3 spans 13 amino acids. In germline, CDR1 is SQVTM, CDR2 ANQGSEA. This CDR3 reads CSVSENSNQPQHF. CDR3 sequence (DNA): TGCAGCGTTTCCGAGAATAGCAATCAGCCCCAGCATTTT.

The J gene is TRBJ2-5, the V gene TRBV20-1; unclear D gene. Germline V CDR1 and CDR2: DFQATT, SNEGSKA (reference sequence). The CDR3 consists of 14 residues. V lost 3 bases, J lost 5 bases, and 16 bases lay in between. The CDR3 reads CSASRIGLRETQYF. The CDR3 DNA reads TGCAGTGCTAGCAGAATAGGCTTACGGGAGACCCAGTACTTC.

The table lists this clonotype with many counts. This rearrangement joins TRBV5-5 to TRBJ2-7; 8 bases are shared with TRBD1. Germline CDR1 SGHKS, CDR2 YYEKEE (reference sequence). This CDR3 has 15 residues. V lost 3 bases to trimming and J lost 1 base; unmatched junction nucleotides: 6. This CDR3 is CASSWAGTGSYEQYF. DNA for the CDR3: TGTGCCAGCAGCTGGGCCGGGACAGGATCCTACGAGCAGTACTTC. The full variable domain, its missing parts supplied by reference TRBV5-5 and TRBJ2-7, is DAGVTQSPTHLIKTRGQQVTLRCSPISGHKSVSWYQQVLGQGPQFIFQYYEKEERGRGNFPDRFSARQFPNYSSELNVNALLLGDSALYLCASSWAGTGSYEQYFGPGTRLTVT.

There are many counts of this clonotype. The gene calls are TRBV5-1 and TRBJ1-6; 8 bases are a match to TRBD1. V lost 3 bases, J lost 10 bases, and 18 bases stayed unmatched. CDR3 length: 18 residues. The germline CDR1 and CDR2 sequences are SGHRS and YFSETQ. CDR3 amino acids: CASSSTSQGGILGSPLHF. DNA of the CDR3: TGCGCCAGCAGCTCGACCTCACAGGGGGGTATTCTTGGATCACCCCTCCACTTT.

The chain links TRBV27 to TRBJ2-1, with 8 positions matching TRBD2. Germline-derived CDR1 and CDR2 are MNHEY and SMNVEV (reference sequence). The CDR3 spans 16 residues. The ends lost 4 bases at V and 3 bases at J; junction bases unmatched: 8. The CDR3 DNA reads as TGTGCCAGCAGTTACCGGGAACGGGGGGGCTACAATGAGCAGTTCTTC. Protein sequence: CASSYRERGGYNEQFF.

This clonotype was counted at least ten times. V gene TRBV3-1 combines with J gene TRBJ2-5; no firm D call. Germline CDR1 LGHDT, CDR2 YNNKEL (reference sequence). This CDR3 contains 12 residues. V dropped 0 bases and J dropped 5 bases, with 4 bases sitting between them. The chain's CDR3 is CASSQDGETQYF. For the CDR3, the DNA is TGTGCCAGCAGCCAAGATGGGGAGACCCAGTACTTC.

This chain joins TRBV25-1 and TRBJ2-7; TRBD1 might be the D (5 bases). Germline values: CDR1 MGHDK, CDR2 SYGVNS. The germline V and J ends were trimmed by 1 base and 11 bases, with 12 bases remaining between them. The CDR3 extends over 12 amino acids. The DNA for the CDR3 is TGTGCCAGCAGTGAATCTCCAGGGAAGAAGTACGTC. It specifies CASSESPGKKYV.

The rearrangement joins TRBV4-1 to TRBJ2-1, with TRBD2 identical over 11 bases. The CDR3 is 16 residues long. The J segment lost 10 bases and the V segment lost 6 bases, leaving 14 bases of the junction unmatched. Germline CDR1 and CDR2: MGHRA and YSYEKL. In DNA form, the CDR3 reads TGCGCCAGCAGGACCGGACTAGCGGGTTACAACGGGGAGCAGTTCTTC. Translating it yields CASRTGLAGYNGEQFF.

This clonotype was recorded at least ten times. The chain links TRBV7-8 to TRBJ2-2; D is unclear. The ends were cut back, 7 bases at V and 6 bases at J, with 12 bases in the middle. CDR3 length: 13 residues. Germline V gene sequence: CDR1 SGHVS, CDR2 FQNEAQ. The CDR3 region has the DNA TGTGCCAGCACTCGACCCGGTTCCGGGGAGCTGTTTTTT. This codes for CASTRPGSGELFF.

In the case of this clonotype: A clone one base away is much larger, so this may be a read error. This chain joins TRBV5-1 and TRBJ2-7; 9 bases fit TRBD1. This CDR3 contains 14 residues. Germline assignment: CDR1 SGHRS and CDR2 YFSETQ. CDR3 region: CASGRGGQGYEQHF. For the CDR3, the DNA is TGCGCCAGCGGCCGTGGGGGACAGGGCTACGAGCAGCACTTC.

This chain connects TRBV11-1 to TRBJ2-3, with 11 positions matching TRBD2. The germline V gene encodes CDR1 SGHAT and CDR2 FQDESV (reference sequence). The junction had 22 bases not matched to a gene; V was cut back by 2 bases and J by 9 bases. The CDR3 runs to 20 residues. The CDR3 coding sequence is TGTGCCAGCAGCTTATACCACGGATCGACTAGCGGGGTTTCACAGATAACGCAGTATTTT. This codes for CASSLYHGSTSGVSQITQYF.

This clonotype has a handful of counts. V gene TRBV10-3 combines with J gene TRBJ1-2; TRBD1 matches at 7 bases. V dropped 3 bases and J dropped 8; count of bases not matched to a gene: 9. Per the germline V gene, CDR1 is ENHRY and CDR2 is SYGVKD. This CDR3 comprises 14 residues. This CDR3 reads CAISDLYRGDGYTF. The DNA for the CDR3 is TGTGCCATCAGTGATTTATACAGGGGCGACGGCTACACCTTC.

The CDR3 nucleotides read TGTGCCAGTAGTCCAAGGACAGGGAACACCGGGGAGCTGTTTTTT. Translation: CASSPRTGNTGELFF. The chain is built from TRBV19 and TRBJ2-2; 7 bases map to TRBD1. This CDR3 spans 15 amino acids. Trimming took 5 bases from V and 1 from J; bases not matched to a gene: 4. Looked up from germline, CDR1 is LNHDA and CDR2 is SQIVND (reference sequence).

The sample holds many counts of this clonotype. V and J are TRBV19 and TRBJ2-3; D might be TRBD1 (5 bases). V gave up 7 bases and J gave up 0 bases, with 11 bases separating them. Germline-derived CDR1 and CDR2 are LNHDA and SQIVND (reference sequence). CDR3 length: 14 amino acids. For the CDR3, the DNA is TGTGCCAGTAAGGCAGGGATAAGCACAGATACGCAGTATTTT. Residues: CASKAGISTDTQYF.